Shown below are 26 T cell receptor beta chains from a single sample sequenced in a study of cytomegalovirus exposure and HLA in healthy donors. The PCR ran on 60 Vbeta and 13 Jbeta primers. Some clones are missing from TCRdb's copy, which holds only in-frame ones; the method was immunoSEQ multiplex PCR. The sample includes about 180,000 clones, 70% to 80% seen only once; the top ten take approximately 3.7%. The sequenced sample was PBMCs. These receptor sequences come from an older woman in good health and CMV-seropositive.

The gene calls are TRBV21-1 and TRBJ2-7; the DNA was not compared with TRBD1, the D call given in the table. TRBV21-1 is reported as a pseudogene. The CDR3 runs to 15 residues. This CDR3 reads CASSSRDRKTYEQYF. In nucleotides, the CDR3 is TGTGCCAGCAGCTCCAGGGACAGGAAAACCTACGAGCAGTACTTC.

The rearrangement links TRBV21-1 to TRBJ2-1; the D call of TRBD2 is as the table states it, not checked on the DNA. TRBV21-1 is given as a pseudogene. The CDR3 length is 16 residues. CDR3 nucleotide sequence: TGTGCCAGCAGCAAAGTCTCGACTGATACCTACAATGAGCAGTTCTTC. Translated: CASSKVSTDTYNEQFF.

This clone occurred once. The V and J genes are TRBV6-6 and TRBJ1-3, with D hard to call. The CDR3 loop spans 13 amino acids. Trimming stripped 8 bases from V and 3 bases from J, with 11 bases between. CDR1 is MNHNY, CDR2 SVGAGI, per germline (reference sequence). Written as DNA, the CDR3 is TGTGCCAGCCTCGGGTCCGGTGGAAACACCATATATTTT. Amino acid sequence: CASLGSGGNTIYF.

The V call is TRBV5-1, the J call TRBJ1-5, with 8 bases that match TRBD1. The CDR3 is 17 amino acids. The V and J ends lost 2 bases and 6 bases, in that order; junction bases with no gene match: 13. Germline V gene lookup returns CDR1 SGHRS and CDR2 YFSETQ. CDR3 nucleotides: TGCGCCAGCAGCTTCCCGGCCGGACAGGGAGAACGTCAGCCCCAGCATTTT. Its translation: CASSFPAGQGERQPQHF.

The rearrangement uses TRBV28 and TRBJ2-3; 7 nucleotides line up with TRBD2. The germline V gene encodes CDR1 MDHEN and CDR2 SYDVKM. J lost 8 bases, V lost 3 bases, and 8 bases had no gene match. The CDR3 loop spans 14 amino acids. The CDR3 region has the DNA TGTGCCAGCAGTTTGTACGCGGGGGTGGTTACGCAGTATTTT. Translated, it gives CASSLYAGVVTQYF.

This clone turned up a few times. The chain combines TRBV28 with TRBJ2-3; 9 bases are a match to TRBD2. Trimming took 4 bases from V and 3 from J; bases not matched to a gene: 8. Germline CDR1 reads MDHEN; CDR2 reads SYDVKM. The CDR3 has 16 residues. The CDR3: CASSSRSGSGTDTQYF. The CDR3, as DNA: TGTGCCAGCAGTTCCCGTAGCGGGAGCGGTACAGATACGCAGTATTTT.

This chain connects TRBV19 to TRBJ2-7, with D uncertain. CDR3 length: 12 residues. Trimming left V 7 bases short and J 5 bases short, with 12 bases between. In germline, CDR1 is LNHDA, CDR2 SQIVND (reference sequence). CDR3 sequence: CASTDFSDEQYF. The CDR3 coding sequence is TGTGCCAGTACCGACTTTTCGGACGAGCAGTACTTC.

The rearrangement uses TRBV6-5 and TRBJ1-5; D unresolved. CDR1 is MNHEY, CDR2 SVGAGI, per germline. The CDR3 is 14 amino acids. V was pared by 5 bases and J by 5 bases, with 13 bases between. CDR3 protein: CASSVAGSDQPQHF. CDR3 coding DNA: TGTGCCAGCAGTGTTGCGGGGTCCGATCAGCCCCAGCATTTT.

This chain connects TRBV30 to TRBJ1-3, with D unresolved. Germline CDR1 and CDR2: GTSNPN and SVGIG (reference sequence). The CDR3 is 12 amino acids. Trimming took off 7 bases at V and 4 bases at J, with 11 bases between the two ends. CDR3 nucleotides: TGTGCCTTCCCATCCGGGGGAAACACCATATATTTT. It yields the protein CAFPSGGNTIYF.

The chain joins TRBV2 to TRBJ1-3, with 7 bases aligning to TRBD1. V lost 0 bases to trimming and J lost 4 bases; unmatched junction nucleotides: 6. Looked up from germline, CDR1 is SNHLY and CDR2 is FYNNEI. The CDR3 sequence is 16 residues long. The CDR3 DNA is TGTGCCAGCAGTGAAGCTGGTAACAGGGGAGGAAACACCATATATTTT. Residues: CASSEAGNRGGNTIYF.

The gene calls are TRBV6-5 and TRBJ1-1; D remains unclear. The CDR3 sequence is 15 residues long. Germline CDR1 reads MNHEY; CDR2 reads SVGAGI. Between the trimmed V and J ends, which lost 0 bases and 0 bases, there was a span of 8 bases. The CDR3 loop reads CASSYSPHLNTEAFF. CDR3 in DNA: TGTGCCAGCAGTTACTCCCCCCACTTGAACACTGAAGCTTTCTTT.

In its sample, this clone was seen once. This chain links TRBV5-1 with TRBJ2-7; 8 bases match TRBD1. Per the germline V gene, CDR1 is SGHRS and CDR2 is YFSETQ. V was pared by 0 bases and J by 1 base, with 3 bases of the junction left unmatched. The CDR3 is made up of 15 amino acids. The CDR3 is CASSLAQGGSYEQYF. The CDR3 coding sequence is TGCGCCAGCAGCTTGGCACAGGGGGGATCCTACGAGCAGTACTTC.

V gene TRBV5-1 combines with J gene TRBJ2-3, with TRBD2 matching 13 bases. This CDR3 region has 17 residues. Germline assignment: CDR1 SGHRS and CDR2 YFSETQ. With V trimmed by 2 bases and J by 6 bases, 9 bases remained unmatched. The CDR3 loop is CASSFPGTSGVRDTQYF. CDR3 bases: TGCGCCAGCAGCTTCCCGGGGACTAGCGGGGTGCGCGATACGCAGTATTTT.

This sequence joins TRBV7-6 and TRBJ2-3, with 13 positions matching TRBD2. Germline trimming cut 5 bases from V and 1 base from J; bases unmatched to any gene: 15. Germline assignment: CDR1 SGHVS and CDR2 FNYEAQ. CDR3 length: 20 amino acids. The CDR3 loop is CASSRPGLAGNGDGTDTQYF. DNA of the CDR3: TGTGCCAGCAGCCGCCCGGGACTAGCGGGAAATGGGGATGGCACAGATACGCAGTATTTT.

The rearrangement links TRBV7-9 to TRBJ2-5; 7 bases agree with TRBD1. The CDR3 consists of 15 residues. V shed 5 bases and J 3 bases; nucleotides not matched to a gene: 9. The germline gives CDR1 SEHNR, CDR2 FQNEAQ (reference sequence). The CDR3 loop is CASSRWAQGEETQYF. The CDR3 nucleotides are TGTGCCAGCAGCCGCTGGGCCCAGGGGGAAGAGACCCAGTACTTC.

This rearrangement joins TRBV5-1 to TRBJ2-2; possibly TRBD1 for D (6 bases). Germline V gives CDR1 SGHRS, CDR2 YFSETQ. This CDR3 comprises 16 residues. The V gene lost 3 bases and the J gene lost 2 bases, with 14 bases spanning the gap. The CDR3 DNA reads TGCGCCAGCAGCTCATCCGGGACAAAAAACACCGGGGAGCTGTTTTTT. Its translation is CASSSSGTKNTGELFF.

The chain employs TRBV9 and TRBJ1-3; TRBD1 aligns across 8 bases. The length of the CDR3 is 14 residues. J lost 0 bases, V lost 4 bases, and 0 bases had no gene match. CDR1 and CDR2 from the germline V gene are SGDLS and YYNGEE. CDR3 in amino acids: CASSQGASGNTIYF. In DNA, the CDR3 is TGTGCCAGCAGCCAGGGGGCCTCTGGAAACACCATATATTTT.

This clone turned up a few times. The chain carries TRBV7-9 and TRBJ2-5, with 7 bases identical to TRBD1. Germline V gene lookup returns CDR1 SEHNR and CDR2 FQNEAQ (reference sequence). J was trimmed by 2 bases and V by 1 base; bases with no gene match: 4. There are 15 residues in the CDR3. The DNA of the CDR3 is TGTGCCAGCAGCTTAGAGGGCAGGGGGCAAGAGACCCAGTACTTC. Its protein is CASSLEGRGQETQYF. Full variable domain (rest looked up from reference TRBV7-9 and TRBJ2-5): DTGVSQNPRHKITKRGQNVTFRCDPISEHNRLYWYRQTLGQGPEFLTYFQNEAQLEKSRLLSDRFSAERPKGSFSTLEIQRTEQGDSAMYLCASSLEGRGQETQYFGPGTRLLVL.

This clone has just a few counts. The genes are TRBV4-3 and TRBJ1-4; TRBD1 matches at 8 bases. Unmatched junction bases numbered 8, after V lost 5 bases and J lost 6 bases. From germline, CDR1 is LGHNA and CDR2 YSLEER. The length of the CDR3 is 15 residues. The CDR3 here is CASSYSRGLDEKLFF. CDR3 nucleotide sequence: TGCGCCAGCAGCTATAGCAGGGGGCTGGATGAAAAACTGTTTTTT.

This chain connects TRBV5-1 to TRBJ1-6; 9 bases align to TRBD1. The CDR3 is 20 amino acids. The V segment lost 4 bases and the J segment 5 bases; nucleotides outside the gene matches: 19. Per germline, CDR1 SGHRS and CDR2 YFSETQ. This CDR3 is CASSLQSWGQGKGDNSPLHF. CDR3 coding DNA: TGCGCCAGCAGCCTACAATCTTGGGGACAGGGTAAGGGTGATAATTCACCCCTCCACTTT.

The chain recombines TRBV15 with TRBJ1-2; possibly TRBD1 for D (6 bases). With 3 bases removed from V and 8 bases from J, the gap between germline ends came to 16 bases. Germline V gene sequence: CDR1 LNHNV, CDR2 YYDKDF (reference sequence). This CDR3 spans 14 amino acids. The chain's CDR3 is CATSRDPGASGYTF. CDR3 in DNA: TGTGCCACCAGCAGGGACCCAGGGGCGAGCGGCTACACCTTC.

Here the CDR3 reads CASSLFQGSSNYGYTF. The CDR3 DNA reads TGTGCCAGCAGTTTATTTCAGGGGAGCTCTAACTATGGCTACACCTTC. V gene TRBV27 combines with J gene TRBJ1-2; a possible D gene is TRBD1 (6 bases). The CDR3 totals 16 residues. Trimming removed 1 base at V and 0 bases at J, with 12 bases between. Germline V gene data show CDR1 as MNHEY and CDR2 as SMNVEV (reference sequence).

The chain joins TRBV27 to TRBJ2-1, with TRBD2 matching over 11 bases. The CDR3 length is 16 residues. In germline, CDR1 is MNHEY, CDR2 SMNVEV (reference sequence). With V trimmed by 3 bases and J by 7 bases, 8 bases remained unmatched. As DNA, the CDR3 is TGTGCCAGCAGTTTTGTTAGCGGGAGGGCCGGGAATGAGCAGTTCTTC. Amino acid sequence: CASSFVSGRAGNEQFF.

The CDR3, as DNA: TGTGCCAGCAGTGCTTCGACTTTTGGTAATGAGCAGTTCTTC. Its translation is CASSASTFGNEQFF. The chain carries TRBV6-1 and TRBJ2-1; D gene ambiguous. Germline CDR1 is MNHNS and CDR2 is SASEGT. This CDR3 contains 14 residues. V was pared by 4 bases and J by 7 bases, with 14 bases between.

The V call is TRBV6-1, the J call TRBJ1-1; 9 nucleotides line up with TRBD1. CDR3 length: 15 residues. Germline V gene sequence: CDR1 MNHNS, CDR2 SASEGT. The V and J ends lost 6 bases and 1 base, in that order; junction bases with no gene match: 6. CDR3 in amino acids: CASRATQGANTEAFF. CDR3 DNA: TGTGCCAGCAGAGCGACACAGGGGGCGAACACTGAAGCTTTCTTT.

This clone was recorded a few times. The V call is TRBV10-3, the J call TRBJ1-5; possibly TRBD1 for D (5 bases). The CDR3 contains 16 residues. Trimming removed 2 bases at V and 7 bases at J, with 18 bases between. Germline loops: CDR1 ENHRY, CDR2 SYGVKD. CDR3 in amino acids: CAISERGGGAGQPQHF. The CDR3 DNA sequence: TGTGCCATCAGTGAGCGGGGAGGAGGGGCGGGACAGCCCCAGCATTTT.